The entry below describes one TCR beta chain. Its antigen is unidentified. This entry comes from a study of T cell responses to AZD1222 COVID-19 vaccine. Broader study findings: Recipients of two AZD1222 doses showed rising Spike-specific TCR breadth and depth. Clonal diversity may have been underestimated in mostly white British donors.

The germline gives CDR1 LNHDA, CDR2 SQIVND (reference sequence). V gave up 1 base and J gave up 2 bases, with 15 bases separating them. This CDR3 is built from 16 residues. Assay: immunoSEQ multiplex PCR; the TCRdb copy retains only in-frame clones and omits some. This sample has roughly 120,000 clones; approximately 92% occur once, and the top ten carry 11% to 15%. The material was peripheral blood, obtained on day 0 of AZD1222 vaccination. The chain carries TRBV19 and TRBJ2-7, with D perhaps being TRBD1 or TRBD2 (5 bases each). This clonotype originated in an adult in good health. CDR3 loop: CASSIGAGTQPYEQYF. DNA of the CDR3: TGTGCCAGTAGTATAGGAGCAGGGACGCAACCCTACGAGCAGTACTTC.